Below, 9 T cell receptor beta chains from the same sample are listed, as sequenced in a study of regulatory T cells in long-lasting Graves disease. This sample's time point: persistent/refractory GD, antithyroid drugs over 5 years with positive TRAb. Isolated PBMC RNA provided the starting material for the TCR library. iRepertoire HTBI primers and Arm-PCR of CDR3 regions built TCR beta libraries. TCRdb reprocessed the multiplex PCR reads with MiXCR, giving one entry per CDR3 protein. The repertoire consists of roughly 700,000 distinct CDR3 sequences, with 30% occurring once and the leading ten covering around 42%. The sample in question was peripheral blood mononuclear cells (PBMCs), obtained when the disease was refractory, from a patient treated with antithyroid drugs. The receptors were gathered from a female donor with Graves disease.

This clonotype was detected many times. The rearrangement uses TRBV6-9 and TRBJ1-5; D remains ambiguous. Germline V gene data show CDR1 as MNHGY and CDR2 as SVAAGI. Trimming shortened V by 3 bases and J by 4 bases, and 10 bases separated the two germline ends. There are 14 residues in the CDR3. The CDR3 sequence: CASSYGGPNQPQHF. The CDR3 DNA sequence: TGTGCCAGCAGTTACGGCGGGCCTAATCAGCCCCAGCATTTT.

In its sample, this clonotype was seen many times. The genes are TRBV27 and TRBJ1-1; D perhaps matches TRBD1 (6 bases). From germline, CDR1 is MNHEY and CDR2 SMNVEV (reference sequence). The length of the CDR3 is 16 residues. V was pared by 0 bases and J by 0 bases, with 11 bases between. The CDR3 DNA follows: TGTGCCAGCAGTTTATCTTCGGCAGGGGTGAACACTGAAGCTTTCTTT. This translates into CASSLSSAGVNTEAFF.

The CDR3 loop is CASSIRGVNGYTF. The CDR3 nucleotides are TGTGCCAGCAGTATCCGGGGGGTAAATGGCTACACCTTC. J is TRBJ1-2 and V is TRBV9; D possibly corresponds to TRBD1 (5 bases). V was pared by 5 bases and J by 6 bases, with 14 bases between. Germline assignment: CDR1 SGDLS and CDR2 YYNGEE. This CDR3 region has 13 residues.

The V and J genes are TRBV19 and TRBJ1-4; D ambiguous. Germline CDR1 LNHDA, CDR2 SQIVND (reference sequence). CDR3 length: 13 amino acids. Trimming stripped 4 bases from V and 0 bases from J, with 3 bases between. The CDR3 here is CASSTTTNEKLFF. CDR3 coding DNA: TGTGCCAGTAGTACAACAACTAATGAAAAACTGTTTTTT.

At least ten counts were recorded for this clonotype. The V call is TRBV6-5, the J call TRBJ1-2; perhaps TRBD1 as D (5 bases). Looked up from germline, CDR1 is MNHEY and CDR2 is SVGAGI. The CDR3 spans 12 residues. The V end was cut by 4 bases, the J end by 6 bases, with 9 bases between. CDR3 coding DNA: TGTGCCAGCAGTTCAGGGTCCGATGGCTACACCTTC. As protein: CASSSGSDGYTF.

For this clonotype: With a much larger clone just one base away, this may be a read error. The rearrangement uses TRBV2 and TRBJ1-1, with D possibly TRBD1 on 6 matching bases. Germline V CDR1 and CDR2: SNHLY, FYNNEI. The CDR3 runs to 14 residues. CDR3 sequence (DNA): TGTGCCAGCAGTCCTACAGGGACGGGAACTGAAGCTTCCTTT. It codes for CASSPTGTGTEASF.

In DNA, the CDR3 is TGTGCCAGCAGTGACGTCGTGCTAGCGGGAGAAACAGCAGAGACCCAGTACTTC. Translation: CASSDVVLAGETAETQYF. The V gene is TRBV6-1, the J gene TRBJ2-5; 10 bases fit TRBD2. Germline CDR1 MNHNS, CDR2 SASEGT. The CDR3 is made up of 18 amino acids. The J segment lost 4 bases and the V segment lost 3 bases, leaving 14 bases of the junction unmatched.

The table lists this clonotype with a few counts. This rearrangement joins TRBV20-1 to TRBJ1-1, with D tentatively TRBD1 (6 bases). CDR3 size: 15 residues. Trimming removed 2 bases at V and 4 bases at J, with 17 bases between. CDR1 is DFQATT, CDR2 SNEGSKA, per germline (reference sequence). The CDR3 nucleotides read TGCAGTGCTAGAATCAGGGGCCCGCGGACCACTGAAGCTTTCTTT. Protein product: CSARIRGPRTTEAFF.

This clonotype turned up a few times. The chain has TRBV6-1 and TRBJ1-2; TRBD1 matches at 9 bases. The junction had 7 bases not matched to a gene; V was cut back by 5 bases and J by 3 bases. The germline CDR1 and CDR2 sequences are MNHNS and SASEGT. The CDR3 sequence is 15 residues long. This CDR3 is CASSQTGGWDYGYTF. As DNA, the CDR3 is TGTGCCAGCAGTCAGACAGGGGGTTGGGACTATGGCTACACCTTC.